One TCR beta chain is described in this entry. Its antigen is not known. The CDR3 contains 14 residues. Germline assignment: CDR1 LGHNA and CDR2 YSLEER. The germline V and J ends were trimmed by 1 base and 4 bases, with 10 bases remaining between them. This sample stems from a study of STAT3 mutations in large granular lymphocyte leukemia. Study-wide background: Canonical activating STAT3 mutations were detected in roughly half of the longitudinally sequenced T-LGLL patients. Over half of T-LGLL patients had one or more immunosuppressive regimens. Study-wide results and limits: Variable sampling intervals and differing treatment regimens complicated linking therapy response to TCR clonal burden changes. Every T-cell large granular lymphocyte leukemia patient had at least one immunodominant TCR beta clonotype.

Profiled with immunoSEQ multiplex PCR; TCRdb holds only in-frame clones, not every one. The profile shows approximately 25,000 clones, about 95% of them singletons. The material sequenced was peripheral blood mononuclear cells. The J gene is TRBJ1-2, the V gene TRBV4-3, with D uncertain. This receptor was identified in a man aged 35-49 years with T-cell large granular lymphocyte leukemia. Some clones in this sample may be carry-over from other donors' samples. CDR3 sequence reads: CASSQGRGAYGYTF. CDR3 DNA: TGCGCCAGCAGCCAAGGGCGGGGTGCCTATGGCTACACCTTC.